What follows describes a single T cell receptor (beta chain). What it recognizes is unknown. This sample stems from a study of CD8 T cells in ankylosing spondylitis. In TCRdb, the 5' RACE reads were re-called with MiXCR into one record per CDR3 protein. The repertoire has fewer than 550,000 distinct CDR3 sequences, roughly 5.3% of them found once; the top ten carry roughly 3.3%. General study points: A motif in TCR beta, a set of under ten highly homologous variants, appeared characteristic of ankylosing spondylitis blood. Some motif variants had been reported before (in reactive arthritis synovial fluid and blood). In peripheral blood, disease-linked CD8+ clones occurred at relatively low frequencies.

CDR3 size: 12 residues. Trimming shortened V by 0 bases and J by 14 bases, and 14 bases separated the two germline ends. Germline V lookup: CDR1 DFQATT, CDR2 SNEGSKA (reference sequence). This TCR was recovered from a male donor with ankylosing spondylitis. The chain couples TRBV20-1 to TRBJ2-1, with D unclear. The sample comprised blood, either unsorted or a sorted T cell fraction (not recorded which). As DNA, the CDR3 is TGCAGTGCTAGAGATGGCCCGATGGCGGAGTTCTTC. Translating it yields CSARDGPMAEFF.